This is a list of T cell receptor beta chains from one sample in a study of cytomegalovirus exposure and HLA in healthy donors. Generated by immunoSEQ multiplex PCR, the TCRdb table keeps only in-frame clones and is missing some. Of 100,000 to 150,000 clones in the sample, 15% to 17% were seen once. The sample consisted of PBMCs. The receptors derive from a woman aged 18-29 years in good health and CMV-seronegative. The CDR3 runs from the conserved cysteine through the conserved F or W. D genes are given only for firm matches. Some rows mark clone size as missing; the rest say once, few, many or name a class of expanded clone.

D gene	V gene	J gene	clone size	CDR3 DNA	CDR3 protein
NA	TRBV6-4	TRBJ2-2	NA	TGTGCCAGCGGCGAGACAGCGAACACCGGGGAGCTGTTTTTT	CASGETANTGELFF
NA	TRBV7-9	TRBJ1-2	NA	TGTGCCAGCAGCTTAAAACAGGGATTTGGCTACACCTTC	CASSLKQGFGYTF
TRBD1	TRBV28	TRBJ1-5	few	TGTGCCATCAGGACAGGGGCCGATTATAGCAATCAGCCCCAGCATTTT	CAIRTGADYSNQPQHF
NA	TRBV19	TRBJ1-1	NA	TGTGCCAGTAGTATAGTTGGGAGGAACACTGAAGCTTTCTTT	CASSIVGRNTEAFF
NA	TRBV10-3	TRBJ1-4	NA	TGTGCCATCAGTGAGTCGAAGGGAGGGGGTAATGAAAAACTGTTTTTT	CAISESKGGGNEKLFF
TRBD2	TRBV5-1	TRBJ2-5	NA	TGCGCCAGCAGCTTGGCAAGTCTAGCGGGAGTAGAGACCCAGTACTTC	CASSLASLAGVETQYF
TRBD2	TRBV28	TRBJ2-7	NA	TGTGCCAGCAGTTTATCCGGGAGGGAGCAGTACTTC	CASSLSGREQYF
NA	TRBV6-1	TRBJ1-1	NA	TGTGCCAGCACAGGGTTTCGCACTGAAGCTTTCTTT	CASTGFRTEAFF
TRBD1	TRBV18	TRBJ1-1	NA	TGTGCCAGCTCGTCTTGGGGGACAGCGAACACTGAAGCTTTCTTT	CASSSWGTANTEAFF
TRBD2	TRBV5-1	TRBJ2-1	few	TGCGCCAGCAGCCCCAGACTAGCGGGGGGCCTTGAGCAGTTCTTC	CASSPRLAGGLEQFF
NA	TRBV5-4	TRBJ1-2	few	TGTGCCAGCAGGTTAGGGGGTAGGGGCTACACCTTC	CASRLGGRGYTF
NA	TRBV7-2	TRBJ2-7	NA	TGTGCCAGCAGCGGGGTGTGGCTAGCGAACGAGCAGTACTTC	CASSGVWLANEQYF
TRBD1	TRBV28	TRBJ1-5	few	TGTGCCAGCAGTTTCCCCCGGACAGGGGGCGGGAGCAATCAGCCCCAGCATTTT	CASSFPRTGGGSNQPQHF
TRBD2	TRBV4-3	TRBJ2-6	many	TGCGCCAGCAGCCATTCCCCGACTAGCGGGGGGGCCTCTGGGGCCAACGTCCTGACTTTC	CASSHSPTSGGASGANVLTF
TRBD2	TRBV11-2	TRBJ2-2	NA	TGTGCCAGCAGGCTCGGACTAGCGGGCGGGGAGCTGTTTTTT	CASRLGLAGGELFF
TRBD1	TRBV29-1	TRBJ2-7	few	TGCAGCGTTGAAGAGGGGGACAGGGTCTACGAGCAGTACTTC	CSVEEGDRVYEQYF
TRBD1	TRBV7-2	TRBJ1-5	NA	TGTGCCAGCAGCCCCCGGGGACAGGCGGTCAATCAGCCCCAGCATTTT	CASSPRGQAVNQPQHF
TRBD1	TRBV7-8	TRBJ2-1	few	TGTGCCAGCAGCTTAGGTTGGGTAGGCGGGACAGGGATTTACAATGAGCAGTTCTTC	CASSLGWVGGTGIYNEQFF
NA	TRBV6-5	TRBJ2-2	NA	TGTGCCAGCAGCTACCGGTCGACCGGGGAGCTGTTTTTT	CASSYRSTGELFF
NA	TRBV2	TRBJ1-5	few	TGTGCCAGCAGTGATCGGAGCTATAGCAATCAGCCCCAGCATTTT	CASSDRSYSNQPQHF
NA	TRBV2	TRBJ2-7	NA	TGTGCCAGCAGTGAAGCCCGTGGACAGTCCTACGAGCAGTACTTC	CASSEARGQSYEQYF
NA	TRBV5-4	TRBJ1-2	few	TGTGCCAGCAGCCCTGACAGCACTAACTATGGCTACACCTTC	CASSPDSTNYGYTF
NA	TRBV30	TRBJ1-2	few	NA	CAWSVPLGGSLATPSF
NA	TRBV21-1	TRBJ2-6	NA	TGTGCCACCCAAGGGGGACAGGACAACTCTGGGGCCAACGTCCTGACTTTC	CATQGGQDNSGANVLTF
TRBD1	TRBV28	TRBJ1-5	few	TGTGCCAGCAGACAGGGGAATCAGCCCCAGCATTTT	CASRQGNQPQHF
NA	TRBV9	TRBJ2-3	NA	TGTGCCAGCAGCGTAGCAGGGTTAGCCGATACGCAGTATTTT	CASSVAGLADTQYF
NA	TRBV18	TRBJ2-5	NA	TGTGCCAGCTCTCCGACCCTTGGCAGGCCAGAGACCCAGTACTTC	CASSPTLGRPETQYF
NA	TRBV6-1	TRBJ2-7	few	TGTGCCAGCAGTGAAGGGAGGGCCTCCGAGCAGTACTTC	CASSEGRASEQYF
NA	TRBV6-4	TRBJ1-1	NA	TGTGCCAGCAGCCCATCCGGGGAGACTGAAGCTTTCTTT	CASSPSGETEAFF
NA	TRBV2	TRBJ2-2	NA	TGTGCCAGCAGTGTTGAGCACCAGGTGGCCGGGGAGCTGTTTTTT	CASSVEHQVAGELFF
TRBD2	TRBV6-4	TRBJ2-2	NA	TGTGCCAGCAGTGACGGGAGGGACACCGGGGAGCTGTTTTTT	CASSDGRDTGELFF
TRBD1	TRBV28	TRBJ2-5	NA	TGTGCCAGCAGTTTTCATATGTGGACAATCCAGGGGGCGCGAAAAGGCCAAGAGACCCAGTACTTC	CASSFHMWTIQGARKGQETQYF
NA	TRBV27	TRBJ1-5	few	TGTGCCAGCAGTTTATCACAGGGCAATCAGCCCCAGCATTTT	CASSLSQGNQPQHF
NA	TRBV15	TRBJ2-7	few	TGTGCCACCAGCGGTAGACTATCCGATGCCTACGAGCAGTACTTC	CATSGRLSDAYEQYF
NA	TRBV4-2	TRBJ2-5	NA	TGTGCCAGCAGCCAAGAGACAGAAGAGACCCAGTACTTC	CASSQETEETQYF
TRBD2	TRBV6-6	TRBJ2-1	few	TGTGCCAGCAGTTCGGGGGGACGGCGCTCCTACAATGAGCAGTTCTTC	CASSSGGRRSYNEQFF
TRBD2	TRBV5-6	TRBJ2-5	few	TGTGCCAGCAGCCCAGGGCGGGGGGGCGGAGAGACCCAGTACTTC	CASSPGRGGGETQYF
TRBD1	TRBV18	TRBJ1-5	few	TGTGCCAGCTCACCGGGACAGGGGGCACTTCAGCCCCAGCATTTT	CASSPGQGALQPQHF
TRBD1	TRBV7-3	TRBJ2-2	few	TGTGCCAGTCACGCAACGGGACAGACGAACACCGGGGAGCTGTTTTTT	CASHATGQTNTGELFF
TRBD1	TRBV6-1	TRBJ1-4	few	TGTGCCAGCAGTGAAGAGGGGGGGACAGGGGGCGAAAAACTGTTTTTT	CASSEEGGTGGEKLFF
NA	TRBV5-1	TRBJ2-3	few	TGCGCCAGCAGCTTGGGGGTGGGAGAGCTCACAGATACGCAGTATTTT	CASSLGVGELTDTQYF
NA	TRBV19	TRBJ2-1	NA	TGTGCCAGTAACGGGGACTCATCCTACAATGAGCAGTTCTTC	CASNGDSSYNEQFF
NA	TRBV27	TRBJ1-1	few	TGTGCCAGCAGTTTCACAGGATGGTCTGAAGCTTTCTTT	CASSFTGWSEAFF
TRBD2	TRBV2	TRBJ2-7	NA	TGTGCCAGCATGGGGGGGAGAGAAGGGCAGTACTTC	CASMGGREGQYF
NA	TRBV5-1	TRBJ1-5	few	TGCGCCAGCAGCTTGGCCCCAGGGGTGGATCAGCCCCAGCATTTT	CASSLAPGVDQPQHF
NA	TRBV7-3	TRBJ2-1	NA	TGTGCCAGCAGCTCAAGTGGCAGCTACAATGAGCAGTTCTTC	CASSSSGSYNEQFF
NA	TRBV29-1	TRBJ2-2	NA	TGCAGCGCCGGATCAGGGGCGAACACCGGGGAGCTGTTTTTT	CSAGSGANTGELFF
NA	TRBV9	TRBJ1-5	few	TGTGCCAGCAGCCCCCGGGGGGAACAGCCCCAGCATTTT	CASSPRGEQPQHF
NA	TRBV10-3	TRBJ2-3	many	TGTGCCATCAGTGAGTCGCTCGGTACGCAGTATTTT	CAISESLGTQYF
TRBD2	TRBV19	TRBJ2-1	NA	TGTGCCAGTAGTATTACTAGCGGCAAGGGCCAGCAGTTCTTC	CASSITSGKGQQFF
TRBD1	TRBV5-5	TRBJ1-6	few	TGTGCCAGCAGCTTGGAGACAGGGGTCCACTCACCCCTCCACTTT	CASSLETGVHSPLHF
NA	TRBV5-4	TRBJ2-7	few	TGTGCCAGCAGCTTGGACAGATGGGCCGACGAGCAGTACTTC	CASSLDRWADEQYF
NA	TRBV27	TRBJ1-1	few	TGTGCCAGCAGTTTATCAAGGACAACCACTGAAGCTTTCTTT	CASSLSRTTTEAFF
NA	TRBV30	TRBJ2-7	NA	TGTGCCTGGAGTGTAGGGTCAGGGCGGTACTTC	CAWSVGSGRYF
TRBD2	TRBV11-3	TRBJ2-5	NA	TGTGCCAGCAGCCCTAGCGGAAACCAAGAGACCCAGTACTTC	CASSPSGNQETQYF
TRBD1	TRBV6-4	TRBJ1-2	few	TGTGCCAGCAGTGACTCGTACAGGGGCCTGGGTGGCTACACCTTC	CASSDSYRGLGGYTF
NA	TRBV6-1	TRBJ1-4	NA	TGTGCCAGCAGTGAACAGGGGAGCCCTAATGAAAAACTGTTTTTT	CASSEQGSPNEKLFF
NA	TRBV7-9	TRBJ1-5	few	TGTGCCAGCAGCCCCAGGGGTTCCCAGCCCCAGCATTTT	CASSPRGSQPQHF
NA	TRBV2	TRBJ1-1	NA	TGTGTATCACAGGGGAACACTGAAGCTTTCTTT	CVSQGNTEAFF
TRBD2	TRBV4-1	TRBJ2-5	few	TGCGCCAGCAGCTTAGCGGGAGACGAGACCCAGTACTTC	CASSLAGDETQYF